Presented here are 10 T cell receptor beta chains from one specimen sequenced in a study of patients and donors after allogeneic stem cell transplantation. TCRdb fed the RT-PCR reads into MiXCR, producing one record per CDR3 protein. The profile covers approximately 200,000 distinct CDR3 sequences, with 11% to 15% appearing a single time and roughly 10% taken by the ten largest. Sequencing was performed on blood, either unsorted or a sorted T cell fraction (not recorded which). The receptors were sampled from a human donor who was either an allogeneic HSCT recipient or a stem cell or donor lymphocyte infusion donor (not recorded which). It is not recorded whose cells these are; they may come from a transplant donor.

The chain combines TRBV7-2 with TRBJ2-5, with TRBD2 matching 13 bases. CDR1 and CDR2 from the germline V gene are SGHTA and FQGNSA. V shed 5 bases, J shed 2 bases, and the junction held 5 bases outside the gene matches. The CDR3 is made up of 16 amino acids. The chain's CDR3 is CASSPGTSGEQETQYF. The CDR3 nucleotides are TGTGCCAGCAGCCCAGGGACTAGCGGGGAACAAGAGACCCAGTACTTC.

The chain uses TRBV18 and TRBJ1-1; D unclear. Germline CDR1 is KGHSH and CDR2 is LQKENI. V lost 5 bases to trimming and J lost 1 base, with 8 bases between them. The CDR3 totals 13 residues. The CDR3 is CASSYSSNTEAFF. The CDR3 coding sequence is TGTGCCAGCTCATACAGCTCGAACACTGAAGCTTTCTTT. Combining the CDR3 with reference TRBV18 and TRBJ1-1 gives the whole variable domain NAGVMQNPRHLVRRRGQEARLRCSPMKGHSHVYWYRQLPEEGLKFMVYLQKENIIDESGMPKERFSAEFPKEGPSILRIQQVVRGDSAAYFCASSYSSNTEAFFGQGTRLTVV.

CDR3 nucleotide sequence: TGTGCCAGCAGTGAAGGAGTAGCGGGGCCCAGAGATACGCAGTATTTT. It is translated as CASSEGVAGPRDTQYF. V gene TRBV2 combines with J gene TRBJ2-3; 8 bases match TRBD2. The CDR3 extends over 16 amino acids. V dropped 1 base and J dropped 5; count of bases not matched to a gene: 8. Germline CDR1 reads SNHLY; CDR2 reads FYNNEI.

Comments on this clonotype: The junction differs from germline at one of its ends, possibly a read error. The V call is TRBV6-1, the J call TRBJ1-1; no reliable D call. CDR1 and CDR2 (germline): MNHNS, SASEGT. The CDR3 runs to 15 residues. In nucleotides, the CDR3 is TGTGCCAGCAGGGAAAACCCTGGACCGAACGCTGAAGCTTTCTTT. It translates to CASRENPGPNAEAFF.

This clonotype was recorded a few times. This chain links TRBV20-1 with TRBJ1-4; 7 bases fit TRBD1. Germline trimming cut 6 bases from V and 6 bases from J; bases unmatched to any gene: 13. There are 15 residues in the CDR3. Germline V CDR1 and CDR2: DFQATT, SNEGSKA (reference sequence). In nucleotides, the CDR3 is TGCAGTGCCACACCCTTGACAGGGAGGGATGAAAAACTGTTTTTT. Translated: CSATPLTGRDEKLFF.

A few counts support this clonotype. J is TRBJ1-1 and V is TRBV4-1; TRBD1 is a possible D gene (5 bases). V was cut by 4 bases and J by 1 base, with 19 bases left in between. The CDR3 runs to 17 residues. Germline CDR1 MGHRA, CDR2 YSYEKL. CDR3 bases: TGCGCCAGCAGCCCTACCTTCCGGGACCGCCAGAACACTGAAGCTTTCTTT. Its translation is CASSPTFRDRQNTEAFF.

Worth noting for this clonotype: A much larger clonotype is one base distant, so this may be a read error. The rearrangement links TRBV30 to TRBJ1-2; D unclear. Looked up from germline, CDR1 is GTSNPN and CDR2 is SVGIG (reference sequence). The CDR3 covers 12 residues. The CDR3 sequence is CTCPNPTYGYTF. In nucleotides, the CDR3 is TGTACCTGCCCAAACCCAACCTATGGCTACACCTTC. Full variable domain (outside the CDR3, taken from reference TRBV30 and TRBJ1-2): SQTIHQWPATLVQPVGSPLSLECTVEGTSNPNLYWYRQAAGRGLQLLFYSVGIGQISSEVPQNLSASRPQDRQFILSSKKLLLSDSGFYLCTCPNPTYGYTFGSGTRLTVV.

This clonotype was seen many times. The chain links TRBV10-3 to TRBJ1-2, with D unclear. Germline lookup yields CDR1 ENHRY and CDR2 SYGVKD. The CDR3 totals 13 residues. Trimming pared 3 bases from V and 0 bases from J, leaving 5 bases between. CDR3 in DNA: TGTGCCATCAGTGACAGCACTAACTATGGCTACACCTTC. Amino acids: CAISDSTNYGYTF.

The table lists this clonotype with a few counts. The chain employs TRBV5-1 and TRBJ2-2, with 7 nucleotides matching TRBD2. Germline lookup yields CDR1 SGHRS and CDR2 YFSETQ. The junction had 1 base not matched to a gene; V was cut back by 0 bases and J by 2 bases. This CDR3 is built from 15 residues. This chain's CDR3 is CASSLASGNTGELFF. The CDR3 nucleotides are TGCGCCAGCAGCTTGGCTAGCGGAAACACCGGGGAGCTGTTTTTT. Using reference TRBV5-1 and TRBJ2-2 for the parts outside the CDR3, the full variable domain is KAGVTQTPRYLIKTRGQQVTLSCSPISGHRSVSWYQQTPGQGLQFLFEYFSETQRNKGNFPGRFSGRQFSNSRSEMNVSTLELGDSALYLCASSLASGNTGELFFGEGSRLTVL.

This clonotype was counted many times. V gene TRBV6-1 combines with J gene TRBJ1-2; D unclear. Germline V gene data show CDR1 as MNHNS and CDR2 as SASEGT. CDR3 length: 13 amino acids. Deletions cut 1 base from V and 2 bases from J, with 5 bases between. CDR3 loop: CASSEVGNYGYTF. CDR3 coding DNA: TGTGCCAGCAGTGAAGTGGGAAACTATGGCTACACCTTC.